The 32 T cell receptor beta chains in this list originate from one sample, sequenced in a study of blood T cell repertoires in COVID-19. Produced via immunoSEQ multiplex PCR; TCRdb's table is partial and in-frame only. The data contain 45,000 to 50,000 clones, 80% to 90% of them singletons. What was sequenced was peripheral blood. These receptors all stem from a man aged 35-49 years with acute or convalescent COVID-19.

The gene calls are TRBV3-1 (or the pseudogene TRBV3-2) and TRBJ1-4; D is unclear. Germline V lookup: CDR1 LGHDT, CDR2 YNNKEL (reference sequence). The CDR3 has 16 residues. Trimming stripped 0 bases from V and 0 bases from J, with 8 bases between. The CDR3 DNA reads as TGTGCCAGCAGCCAAGATGTGGCCACAACTAATGAAAAACTGTTTTTT. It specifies CASSQDVATTNEKLFF.

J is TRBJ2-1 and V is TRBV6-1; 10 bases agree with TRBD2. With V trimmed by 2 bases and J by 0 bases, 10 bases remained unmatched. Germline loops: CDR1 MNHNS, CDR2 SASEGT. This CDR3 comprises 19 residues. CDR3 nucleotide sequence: TGTGCCAGCAGTGAAAGGAGCGGGGGGGCACTGCTCTCCTACAATGAGCAGTTCTTC. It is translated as CASSERSGGALLSYNEQFF.

The CDR3 DNA is TGTGCCAGCAGCTCTGAGGAGGAAAAACTGTTTTTT. It encodes CASSSEEEKLFF. This chain connects TRBV7-9 to TRBJ1-4; D not certain. Trimming shortened V by 4 bases and J by 8 bases, and 8 bases separated the two germline ends. Germline lookup yields CDR1 SEHNR and CDR2 FQNEAQ (reference sequence). The CDR3 totals 12 residues.

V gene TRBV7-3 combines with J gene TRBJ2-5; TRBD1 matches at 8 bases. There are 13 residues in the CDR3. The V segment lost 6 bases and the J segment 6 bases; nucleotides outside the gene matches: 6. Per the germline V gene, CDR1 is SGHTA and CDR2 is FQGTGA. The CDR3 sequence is CASSPGQGQTQYF. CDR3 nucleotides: TGTGCCAGCAGTCCCGGACAGGGCCAGACCCAGTACTTC.

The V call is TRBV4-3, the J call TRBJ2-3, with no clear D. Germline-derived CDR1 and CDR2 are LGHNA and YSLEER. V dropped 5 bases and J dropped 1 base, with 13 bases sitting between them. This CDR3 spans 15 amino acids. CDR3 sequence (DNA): TGCGCCAGCAGCTACTTTCGCGCGGGCACAGATACGCAGTATTTT. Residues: CASSYFRAGTDTQYF.

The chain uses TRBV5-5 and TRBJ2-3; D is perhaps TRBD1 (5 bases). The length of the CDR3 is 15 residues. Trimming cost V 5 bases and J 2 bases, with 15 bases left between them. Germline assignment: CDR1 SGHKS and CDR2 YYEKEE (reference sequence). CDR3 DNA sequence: TGTGCCAGCAGATATGACAGCTACAACACAGATACGCAGTATTTT. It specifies CASRYDSYNTDTQYF.

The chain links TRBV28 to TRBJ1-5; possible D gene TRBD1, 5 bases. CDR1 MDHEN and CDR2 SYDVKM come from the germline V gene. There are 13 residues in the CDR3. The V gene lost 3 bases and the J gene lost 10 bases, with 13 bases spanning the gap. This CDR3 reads CASSLDISNPQHF. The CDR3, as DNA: TGTGCCAGCAGTTTGGACATCTCGAATCCCCAGCATTTT.

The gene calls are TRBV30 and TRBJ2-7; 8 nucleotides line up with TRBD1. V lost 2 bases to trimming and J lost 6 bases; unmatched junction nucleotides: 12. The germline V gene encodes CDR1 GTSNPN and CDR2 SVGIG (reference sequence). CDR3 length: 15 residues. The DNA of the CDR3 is TGTGCCTGGAGTCCAAGGACAGGGTTTGGTCCCGAGCAGTACTTC. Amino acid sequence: CAWSPRTGFGPEQYF.

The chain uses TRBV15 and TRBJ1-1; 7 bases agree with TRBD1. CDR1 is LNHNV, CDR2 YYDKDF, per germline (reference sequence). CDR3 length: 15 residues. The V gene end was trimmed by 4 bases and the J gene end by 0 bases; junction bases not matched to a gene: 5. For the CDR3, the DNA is TGTGCCACCAGCAAGAACAGGGGCCTGAACACTGAAGCTTTCTTT. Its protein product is CATSKNRGLNTEAFF.

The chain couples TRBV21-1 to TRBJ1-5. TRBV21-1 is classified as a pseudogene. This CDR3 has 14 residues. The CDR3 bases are TGTGCCAGCAGCAAAGTCTCGGGGGTTCAGCCCCAGCATTTT. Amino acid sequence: CASSKVSGVQPQHF.

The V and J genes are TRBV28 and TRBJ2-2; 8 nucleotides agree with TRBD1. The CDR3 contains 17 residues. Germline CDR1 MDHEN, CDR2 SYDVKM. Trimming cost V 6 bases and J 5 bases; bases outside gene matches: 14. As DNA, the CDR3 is TGTGCCAGCAGGTCTATCGATGGCAGGGGGCGAACCGGGGAGCTGTTTTTT. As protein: CASRSIDGRGRTGELFF.

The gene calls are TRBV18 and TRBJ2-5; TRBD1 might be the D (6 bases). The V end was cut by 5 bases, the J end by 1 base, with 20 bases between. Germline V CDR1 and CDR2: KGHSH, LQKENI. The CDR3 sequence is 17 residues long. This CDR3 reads CASSNLFENRAQETQYF. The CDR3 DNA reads TGTGCCAGCTCAAATCTATTCGAGAACAGGGCCCAAGAGACCCAGTACTTC.

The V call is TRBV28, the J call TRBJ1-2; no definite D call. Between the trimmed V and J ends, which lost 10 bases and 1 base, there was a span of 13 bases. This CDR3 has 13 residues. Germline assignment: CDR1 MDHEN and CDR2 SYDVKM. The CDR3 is CAIRSDFNYGYTF. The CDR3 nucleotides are TGTGCCATTAGATCGGACTTTAACTATGGCTACACCTTC.

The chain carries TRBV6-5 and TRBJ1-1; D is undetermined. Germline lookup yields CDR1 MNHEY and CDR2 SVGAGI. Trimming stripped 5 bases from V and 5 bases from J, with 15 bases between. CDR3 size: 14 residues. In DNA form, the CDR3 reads TGTGCCAGCAGTCTAGGGTTCGGCGGGACTGAAGCTTTCTTT. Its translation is CASSLGFGGTEAFF.

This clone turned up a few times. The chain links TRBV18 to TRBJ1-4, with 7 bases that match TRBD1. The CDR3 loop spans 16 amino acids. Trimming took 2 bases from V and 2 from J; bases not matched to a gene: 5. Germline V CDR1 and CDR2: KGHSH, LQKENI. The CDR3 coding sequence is TGTGCCAGCTCACCAATCCAGGGACAGACTAATGAAAAACTGTTTTTT. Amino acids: CASSPIQGQTNEKLFF.

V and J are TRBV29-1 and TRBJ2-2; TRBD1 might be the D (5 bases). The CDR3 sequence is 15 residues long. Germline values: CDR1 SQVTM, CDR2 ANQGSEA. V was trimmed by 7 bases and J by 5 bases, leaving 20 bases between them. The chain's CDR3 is CSAGRVGPRTGELFF. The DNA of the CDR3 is TGCAGCGCCGGCCGGGTGGGGCCCAGGACCGGGGAGCTGTTTTTT.

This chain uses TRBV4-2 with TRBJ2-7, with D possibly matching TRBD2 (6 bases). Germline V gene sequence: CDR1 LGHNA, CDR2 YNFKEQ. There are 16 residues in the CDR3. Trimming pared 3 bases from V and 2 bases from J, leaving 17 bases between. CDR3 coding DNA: TGTGCCAGCAGCCAGCACGCGGGGTTTGGGCCCTACGAGCAGTACTTC. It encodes CASSQHAGFGPYEQYF.

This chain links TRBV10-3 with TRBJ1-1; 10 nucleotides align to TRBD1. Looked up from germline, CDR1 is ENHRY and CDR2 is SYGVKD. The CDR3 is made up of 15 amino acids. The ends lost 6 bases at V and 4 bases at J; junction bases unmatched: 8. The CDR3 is CAIRNPGQGSTEAFF. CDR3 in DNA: TGTGCCATCAGAAACCCGGGACAGGGGAGCACTGAAGCTTTCTTT.

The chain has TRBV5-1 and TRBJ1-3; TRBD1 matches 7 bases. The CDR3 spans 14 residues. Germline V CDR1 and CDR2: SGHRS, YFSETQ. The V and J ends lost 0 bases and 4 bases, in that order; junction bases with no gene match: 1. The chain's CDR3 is CASSLGQGGNTIYF. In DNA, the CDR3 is TGCGCCAGCAGCTTGGGACAGGGCGGAAACACCATATATTTT.

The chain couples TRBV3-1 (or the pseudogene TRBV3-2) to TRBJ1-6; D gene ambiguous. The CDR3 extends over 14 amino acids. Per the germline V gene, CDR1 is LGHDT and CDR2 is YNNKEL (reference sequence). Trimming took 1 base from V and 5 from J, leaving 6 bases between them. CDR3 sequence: CASSQAVHNSPLHF. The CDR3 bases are TGTGCCAGCAGCCAAGCCGTCCATAATTCACCCCTCCACTTT.

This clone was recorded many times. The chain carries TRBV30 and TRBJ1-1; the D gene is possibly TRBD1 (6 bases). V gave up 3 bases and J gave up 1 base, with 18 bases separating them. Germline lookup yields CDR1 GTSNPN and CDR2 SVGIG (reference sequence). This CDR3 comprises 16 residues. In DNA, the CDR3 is TGTGCCTGGAGGGGGGGGGCTTTCCTCAGGAACACTGAAGCTTTCTTT. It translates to CAWRGGAFLRNTEAFF.

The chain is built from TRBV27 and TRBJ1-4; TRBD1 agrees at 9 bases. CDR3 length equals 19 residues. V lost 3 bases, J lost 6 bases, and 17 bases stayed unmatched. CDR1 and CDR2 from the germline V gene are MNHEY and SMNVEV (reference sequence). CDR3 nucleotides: TGTGCCAGCAGTTTTTTGCGCGGGACAGGGATGTTGGGGGATGAAAAACTGTTTTTT. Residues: CASSFLRGTGMLGDEKLFF.

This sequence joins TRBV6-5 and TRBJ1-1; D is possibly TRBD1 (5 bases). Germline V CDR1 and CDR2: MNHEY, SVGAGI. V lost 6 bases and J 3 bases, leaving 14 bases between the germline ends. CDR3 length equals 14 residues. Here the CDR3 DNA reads TGTGCCAGCAGGGGGGGACGGGAGGACACTGAAGCTTTCTTT. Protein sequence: CASRGGREDTEAFF.

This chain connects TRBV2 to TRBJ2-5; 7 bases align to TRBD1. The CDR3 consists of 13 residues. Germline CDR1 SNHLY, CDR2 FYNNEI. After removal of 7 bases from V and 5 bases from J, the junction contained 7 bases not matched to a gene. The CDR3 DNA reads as TGTGCCAGCACCGCGACAGGGTCCGAGACCCAGTACTTC. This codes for CASTATGSETQYF.

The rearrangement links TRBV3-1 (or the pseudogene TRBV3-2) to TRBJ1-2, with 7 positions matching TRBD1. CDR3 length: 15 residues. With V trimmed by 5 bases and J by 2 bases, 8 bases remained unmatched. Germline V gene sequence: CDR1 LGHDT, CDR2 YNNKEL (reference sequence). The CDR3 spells CASSTGDRRNYGYTF. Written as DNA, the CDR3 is TGTGCCAGCAGCACAGGGGACAGAAGGAACTATGGCTACACCTTC.

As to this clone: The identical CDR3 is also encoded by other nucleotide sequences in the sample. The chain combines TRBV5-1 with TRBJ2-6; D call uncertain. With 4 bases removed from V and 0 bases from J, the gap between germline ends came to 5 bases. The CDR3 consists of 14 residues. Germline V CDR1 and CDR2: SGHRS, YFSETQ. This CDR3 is CASSVYSGANVLTF. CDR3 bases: TGCGCCAGCAGCGTGTACTCTGGGGCCAACGTCCTGACTTTC.

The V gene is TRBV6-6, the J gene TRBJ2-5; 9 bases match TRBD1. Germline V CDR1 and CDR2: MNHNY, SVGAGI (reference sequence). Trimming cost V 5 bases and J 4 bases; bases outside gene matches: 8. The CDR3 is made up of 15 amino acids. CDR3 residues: CASSPHKGQGETQYF. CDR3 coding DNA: TGTGCCAGCAGTCCTCACAAGGGACAGGGAGAGACCCAGTACTTC.

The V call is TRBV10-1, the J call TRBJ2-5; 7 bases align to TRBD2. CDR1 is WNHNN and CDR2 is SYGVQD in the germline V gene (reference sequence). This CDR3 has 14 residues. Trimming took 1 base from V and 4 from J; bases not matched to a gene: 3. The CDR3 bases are TGCGCCAGCAGTGAGTTGGGGGAGGGAGAGACCCAGTACTTC. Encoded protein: CASSELGEGETQYF.

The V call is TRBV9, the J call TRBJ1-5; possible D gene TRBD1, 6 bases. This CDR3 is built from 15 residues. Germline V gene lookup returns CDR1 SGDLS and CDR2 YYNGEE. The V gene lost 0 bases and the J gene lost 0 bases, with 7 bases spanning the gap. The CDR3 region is CASSVEDSSNQPQHF. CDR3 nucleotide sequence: TGTGCCAGCAGCGTAGAGGACAGTAGCAATCAGCCCCAGCATTTT.

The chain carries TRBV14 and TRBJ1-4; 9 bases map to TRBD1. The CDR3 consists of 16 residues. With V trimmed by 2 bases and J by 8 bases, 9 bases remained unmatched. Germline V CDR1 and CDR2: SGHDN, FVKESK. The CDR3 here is CASSQRTGVVWEKLFF. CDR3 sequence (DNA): TGTGCCAGCAGCCAAAGGACAGGGGTTGTTTGGGAAAAACTGTTTTTT. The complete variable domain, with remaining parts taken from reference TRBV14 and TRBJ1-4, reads EAGVTQFPSHSVIEKGQTVTLRCDPISGHDNLYWYRRVMGKEIKFLLHFVKESKQDESGMPNNRFLAERTGGTYSTLKVQPAELEDSGVYFCASSQRTGVVWEKLFFGSGTQLSVL.

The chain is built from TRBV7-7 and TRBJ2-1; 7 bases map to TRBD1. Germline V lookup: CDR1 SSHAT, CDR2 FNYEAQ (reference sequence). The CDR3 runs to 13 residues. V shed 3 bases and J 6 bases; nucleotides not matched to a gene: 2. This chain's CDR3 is CASSFGTANEQFF. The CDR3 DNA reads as TGTGCCAGCAGCTTTGGGACAGCCAATGAGCAGTTCTTC.

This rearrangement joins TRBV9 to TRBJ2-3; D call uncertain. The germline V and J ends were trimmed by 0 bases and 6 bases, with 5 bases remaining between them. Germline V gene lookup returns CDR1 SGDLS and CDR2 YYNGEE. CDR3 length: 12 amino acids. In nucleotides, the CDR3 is TGTGCCAGCAGCGTAGATCGGGATACGCAGTATTTT. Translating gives CASSVDRDTQYF.